This T cell receptor (beta chain) was sequenced during a study of T cell responses to AZD1222 COVID-19 vaccine. Study-level information: Second doses that came at about 4 or about 12 weeks were put together. The study's findings and limits: Clonal diversity was possibly underestimated; the donors were predominantly white British and more often female. CD4 TCRs covered the whole spike, strongest at regions 160-218 and 743-854. Repertoires were sampled only after the peak T cell response.

The CDR3 extends over 11 amino acids. Germline CDR1 reads SQVTM; CDR2 reads ANQGSEA. With 3 bases removed from V and 3 bases from J, the gap between germline ends came to 5 bases. Here immunoSEQ multiplex PCR was the method, and the copy in TCRdb shows in-frame clones only, minus some. The profile shows more than 100,000 clones, 85% to 95% of them singletons. Comment on this clone: The antigen remains undetermined.

J is TRBJ1-1 and V is TRBV29-1; the D is unclear. The receptor comes from an adult in good health. The specimen was peripheral blood, collected on day 0 of AZD1222 vaccination. CDR3 in DNA: TGCAGCGTTGATTTCGACACTGAAGCTTTCTTT. Translation gives CSVDFDTEAFF. Using reference TRBV29-1 and TRBJ1-1 for the parts outside the CDR3, the full variable domain is SAVISQKPSRDICQRGTSLTIQCQVDSQVTMMFWYRQQPGQSLTLIATANQGSEATYESGFVIDKFPISRPNLTFSTLTVSNMSPEDSSIYLCSVDFDTEAFFGQGTRLTVV.